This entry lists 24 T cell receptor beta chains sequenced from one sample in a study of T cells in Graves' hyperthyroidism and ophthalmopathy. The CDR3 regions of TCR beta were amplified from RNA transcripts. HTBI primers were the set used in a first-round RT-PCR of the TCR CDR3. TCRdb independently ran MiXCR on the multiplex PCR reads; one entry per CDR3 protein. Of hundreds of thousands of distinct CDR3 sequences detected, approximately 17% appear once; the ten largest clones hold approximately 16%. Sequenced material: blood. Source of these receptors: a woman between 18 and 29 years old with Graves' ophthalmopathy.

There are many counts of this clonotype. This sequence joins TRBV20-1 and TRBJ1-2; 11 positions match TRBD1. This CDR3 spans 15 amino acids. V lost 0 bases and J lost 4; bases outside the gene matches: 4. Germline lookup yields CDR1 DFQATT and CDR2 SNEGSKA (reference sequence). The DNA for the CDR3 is TGCAGTGCTAGAGATAGGGACAGGGGGACCTATGGCTACACCTTC. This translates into CSARDRDRGTYGYTF.

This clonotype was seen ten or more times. DNA for the CDR3: TGTGCCAGCAAATTAGGGACAGCTGGAAACACCATATATTTT. This translates into CASKLGTAGNTIYF. This rearrangement joins TRBV28 to TRBJ1-3, with TRBD1 matching over 7 bases. The CDR3 sequence is 14 residues long. Germline lookup yields CDR1 MDHEN and CDR2 SYDVKM. The ends lost 7 bases at V and 2 bases at J; junction bases unmatched: 5. The variable domain in full, completed from reference TRBV28 and TRBJ1-3, reads DVKVTQSSRYLVKRTGEKVFLECVQDMDHENMFWYRQDPGLGLRLIYFSYDVKMKEKGDIPEGYSVSREKKERFSLILESASTNQTSMYLCASKLGTAGNTIYFGEGSWLTVV.

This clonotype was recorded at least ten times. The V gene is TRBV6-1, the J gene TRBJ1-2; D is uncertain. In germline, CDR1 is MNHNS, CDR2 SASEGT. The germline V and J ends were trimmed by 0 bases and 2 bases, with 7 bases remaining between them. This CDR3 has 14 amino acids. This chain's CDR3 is CASSEAGGNYGYTF. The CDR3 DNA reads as TGTGCCAGCAGTGAAGCTGGCGGGAACTATGGCTACACCTTC.

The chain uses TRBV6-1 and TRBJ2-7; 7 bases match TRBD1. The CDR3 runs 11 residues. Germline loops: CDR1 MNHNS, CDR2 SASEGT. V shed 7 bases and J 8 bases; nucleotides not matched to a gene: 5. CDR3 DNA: TGTGCCAGCAAAGACAGGGAGAAGCAGTACTTC. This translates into CASKDREKQYF.

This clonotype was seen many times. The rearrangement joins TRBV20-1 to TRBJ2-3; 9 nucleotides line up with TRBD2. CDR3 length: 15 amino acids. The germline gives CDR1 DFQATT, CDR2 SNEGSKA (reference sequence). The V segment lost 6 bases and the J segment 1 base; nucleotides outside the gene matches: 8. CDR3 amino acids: CSAIPRLAGTDTQYF. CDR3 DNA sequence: TGCAGTGCCATCCCTAGACTAGCGGGCACAGATACGCAGTATTTT.

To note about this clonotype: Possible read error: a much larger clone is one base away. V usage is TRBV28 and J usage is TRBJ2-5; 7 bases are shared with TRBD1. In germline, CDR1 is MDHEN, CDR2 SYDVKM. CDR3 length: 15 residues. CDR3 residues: CASSFRRTGQETQHF. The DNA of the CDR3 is TGTGCCAGCAGTTTCCGTCGGACAGGCCAAGAGACCCAGCACTTC.

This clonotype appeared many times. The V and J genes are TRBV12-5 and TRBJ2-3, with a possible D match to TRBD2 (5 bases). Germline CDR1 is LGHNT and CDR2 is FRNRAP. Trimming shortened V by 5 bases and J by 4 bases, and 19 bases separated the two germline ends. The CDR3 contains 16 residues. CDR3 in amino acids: CASGTGSSAGADTQYF. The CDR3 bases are TGTGCTAGTGGTACCGGATCGTCCGCGGGTGCAGATACGCAGTATTTT. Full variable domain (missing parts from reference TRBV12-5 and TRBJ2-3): DARVTQTPRHKVTEMGQEVTMRCQPILGHNTVFWYRQTMMQGLELLAYFRNRAPLDDSGMPKDRFSAEMPDATLATLKIQPSEPRDSAVYFCASGTGSSAGADTQYFGPGTRLTVL.

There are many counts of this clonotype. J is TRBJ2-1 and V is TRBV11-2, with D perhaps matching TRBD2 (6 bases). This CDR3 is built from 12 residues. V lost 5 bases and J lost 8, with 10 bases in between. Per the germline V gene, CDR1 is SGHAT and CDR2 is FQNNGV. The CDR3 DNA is TGTGCCAGCAGCCTGACTAGTCATGAGCAGTTCTTC. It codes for CASSLTSHEQFF. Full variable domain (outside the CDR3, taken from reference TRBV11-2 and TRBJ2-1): EAGVAQSPRYKIIEKRQSVAFWCNPISGHATLYWYQQILGQGPKLLIQFQNNGVVDDSQLPKDRFSAERLKGVDSTLKIQPAKLEDSAVYLCASSLTSHEQFFGPGTRLTVL.

CDR3: CASSPAPGETQYF. CDR3 bases: TGTGCCAGTAGTCCCGCCCCGGGAGAGACCCAGTACTTC. V usage is TRBV19 and J usage is TRBJ2-5; the D is unclear. V was cut by 5 bases and J by 4 bases, with 11 bases left in between. CDR1 and CDR2 (germline): LNHDA, SQIVND (reference sequence). The CDR3 contains 13 residues.

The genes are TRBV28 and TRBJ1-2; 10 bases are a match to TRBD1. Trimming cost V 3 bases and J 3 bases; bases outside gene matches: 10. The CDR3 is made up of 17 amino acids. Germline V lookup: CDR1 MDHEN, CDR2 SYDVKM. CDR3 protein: CASSFDYRDRGHYGYTF. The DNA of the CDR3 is TGTGCCAGCAGTTTCGACTATAGGGACAGGGGCCACTATGGCTACACCTTC.

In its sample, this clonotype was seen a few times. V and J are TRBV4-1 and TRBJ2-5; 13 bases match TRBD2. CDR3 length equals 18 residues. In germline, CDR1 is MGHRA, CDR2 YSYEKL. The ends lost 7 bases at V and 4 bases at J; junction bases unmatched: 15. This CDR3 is CASTEAGLAGKGVETQYF. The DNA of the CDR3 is TGCGCCAGCACCGAGGCGGGACTAGCGGGAAAGGGAGTAGAGACCCAGTACTTC.

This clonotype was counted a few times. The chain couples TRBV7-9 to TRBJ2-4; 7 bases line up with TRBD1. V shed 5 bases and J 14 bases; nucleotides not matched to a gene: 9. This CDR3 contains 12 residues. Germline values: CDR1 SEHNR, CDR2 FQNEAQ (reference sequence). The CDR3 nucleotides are TGTGCCAGCAGCAAAGAAGACAGGGCGGAGTACTTC. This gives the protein CASSKEDRAEYF. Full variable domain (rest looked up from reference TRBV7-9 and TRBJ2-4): DTGVSQNPRHKITKRGQNVTFRCDPISEHNRLYWYRQTLGQGPEFLTYFQNEAQLEKSRLLSDRFSAERPKGSFSTLEIQRTEQGDSAMYLCASSKEDRAEYFGAGTRLSVL.

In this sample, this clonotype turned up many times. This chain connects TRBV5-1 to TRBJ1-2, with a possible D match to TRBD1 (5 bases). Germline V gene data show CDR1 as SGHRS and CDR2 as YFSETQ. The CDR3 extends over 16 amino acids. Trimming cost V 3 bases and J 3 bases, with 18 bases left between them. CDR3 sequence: CASSSVRGKIYYGYTF. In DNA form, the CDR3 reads TGCGCCAGCAGCTCCGTTCGGGGGAAAATCTACTATGGCTACACCTTC.

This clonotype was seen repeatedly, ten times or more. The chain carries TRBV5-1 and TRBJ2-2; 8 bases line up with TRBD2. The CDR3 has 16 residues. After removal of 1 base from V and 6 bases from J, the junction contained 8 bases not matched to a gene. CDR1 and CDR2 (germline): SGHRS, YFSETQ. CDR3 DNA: TGCGCCAGCAGCTTGTCGAGCGGGAGATCCCCCGGGGAGCTGTTTTTT. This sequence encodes CASSLSSGRSPGELFF. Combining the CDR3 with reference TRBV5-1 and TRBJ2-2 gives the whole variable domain KAGVTQTPRYLIKTRGQQVTLSCSPISGHRSVSWYQQTPGQGLQFLFEYFSETQRNKGNFPGRFSGRQFSNSRSEMNVSTLELGDSALYLCASSLSSGRSPGELFFGEGSRLTVL.

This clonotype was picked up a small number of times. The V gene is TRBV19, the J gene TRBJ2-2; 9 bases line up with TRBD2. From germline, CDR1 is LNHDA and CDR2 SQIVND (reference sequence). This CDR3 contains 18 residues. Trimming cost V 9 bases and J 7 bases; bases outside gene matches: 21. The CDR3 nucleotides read TGTGCCAGCGCCCCTGGGGCGGGGCGGGGGGGCCTCGACGGGGAGCTGTTTTTT. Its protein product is CASAPGAGRGGLDGELFF.

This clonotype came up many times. The CDR3: CAWSDKNTEAFF. In DNA form, the CDR3 reads TGTGCCTGGTCGGACAAGAACACTGAAGCTTTCTTT. J is TRBJ1-1 and V is TRBV30, with D possibly being TRBD1 (5 bases). V lost 5 bases and J 1 base, leaving 8 bases between the germline ends. The length of the CDR3 is 12 residues. Germline CDR1 is GTSNPN and CDR2 is SVGIG (reference sequence).

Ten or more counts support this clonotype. Here the CDR3 reads CASSSGGSGNQPQHF. As DNA, the CDR3 is TGTGCCAGCAGCTCCGGAGGCTCCGGCAATCAGCCCCAGCATTTT. The chain has TRBV5-8 and TRBJ1-5, with unresolved D. The CDR3 consists of 15 residues. V shed 3 bases and J shed 2 bases, with 12 bases lying between them. The germline gives CDR1 SGHTS, CDR2 YDEGEE.

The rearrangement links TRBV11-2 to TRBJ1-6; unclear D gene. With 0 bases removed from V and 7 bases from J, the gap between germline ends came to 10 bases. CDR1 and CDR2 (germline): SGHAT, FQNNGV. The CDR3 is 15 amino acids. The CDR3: CASSLDSRENSPLHF. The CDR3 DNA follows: TGTGCCAGCAGCTTAGATTCGAGGGAAAATTCACCCCTCCACTTT. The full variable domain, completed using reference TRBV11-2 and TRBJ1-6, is EAGVAQSPRYKIIEKRQSVAFWCNPISGHATLYWYQQILGQGPKLLIQFQNNGVVDDSQLPKDRFSAERLKGVDSTLKIQPAKLEDSAVYLCASSLDSRENSPLHFGNGTRLTVT.

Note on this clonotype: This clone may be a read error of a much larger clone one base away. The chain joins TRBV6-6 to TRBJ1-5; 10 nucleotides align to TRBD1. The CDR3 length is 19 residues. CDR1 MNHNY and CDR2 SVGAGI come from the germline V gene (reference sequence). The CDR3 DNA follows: TGTGCCAGCAGTTACTCCCCTGGACAGGGGGGATATAGCAATCAGCACCAGCATTTT. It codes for CASSYSPGQGGYSNQHQHF.

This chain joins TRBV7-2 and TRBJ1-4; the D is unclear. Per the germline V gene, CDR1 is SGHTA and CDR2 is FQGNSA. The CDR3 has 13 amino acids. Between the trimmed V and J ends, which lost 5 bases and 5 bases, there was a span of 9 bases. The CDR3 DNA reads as TGTGCCAGCAGCCTGGGTACAAATGAAAAACTGTTTTTT. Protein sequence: CASSLGTNEKLFF.

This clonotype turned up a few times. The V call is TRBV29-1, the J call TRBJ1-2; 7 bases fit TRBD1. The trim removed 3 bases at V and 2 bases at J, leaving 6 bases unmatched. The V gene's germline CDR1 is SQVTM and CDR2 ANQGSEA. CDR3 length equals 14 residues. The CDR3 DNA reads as TGCAGCGTTGACGGGACAGACGCCAACTATGGCTACACCTTC. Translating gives CSVDGTDANYGYTF.

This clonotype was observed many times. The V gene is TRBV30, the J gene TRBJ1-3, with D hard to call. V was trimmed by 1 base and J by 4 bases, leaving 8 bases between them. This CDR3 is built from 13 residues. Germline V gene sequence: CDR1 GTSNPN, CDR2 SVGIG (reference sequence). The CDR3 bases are TGTGCCTGGAGTGGGGGTGCAGGAAACACCATATATTTT. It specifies CAWSGGAGNTIYF.

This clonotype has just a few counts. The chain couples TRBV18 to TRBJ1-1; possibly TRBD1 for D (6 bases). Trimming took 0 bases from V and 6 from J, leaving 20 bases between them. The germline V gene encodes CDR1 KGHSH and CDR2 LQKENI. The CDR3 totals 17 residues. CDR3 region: CASSPPISGGDFSEAFF. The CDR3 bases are TGTGCCAGCTCACCACCTATAAGCGGGGGCGATTTTTCTGAAGCTTTCTTT.

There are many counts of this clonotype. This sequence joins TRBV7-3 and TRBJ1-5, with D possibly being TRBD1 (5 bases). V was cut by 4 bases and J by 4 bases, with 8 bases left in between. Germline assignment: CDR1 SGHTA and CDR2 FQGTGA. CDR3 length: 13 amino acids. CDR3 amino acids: CASSSTVNQPQHF. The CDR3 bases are TGTGCCAGCAGCTCGACAGTAAATCAGCCCCAGCATTTT.